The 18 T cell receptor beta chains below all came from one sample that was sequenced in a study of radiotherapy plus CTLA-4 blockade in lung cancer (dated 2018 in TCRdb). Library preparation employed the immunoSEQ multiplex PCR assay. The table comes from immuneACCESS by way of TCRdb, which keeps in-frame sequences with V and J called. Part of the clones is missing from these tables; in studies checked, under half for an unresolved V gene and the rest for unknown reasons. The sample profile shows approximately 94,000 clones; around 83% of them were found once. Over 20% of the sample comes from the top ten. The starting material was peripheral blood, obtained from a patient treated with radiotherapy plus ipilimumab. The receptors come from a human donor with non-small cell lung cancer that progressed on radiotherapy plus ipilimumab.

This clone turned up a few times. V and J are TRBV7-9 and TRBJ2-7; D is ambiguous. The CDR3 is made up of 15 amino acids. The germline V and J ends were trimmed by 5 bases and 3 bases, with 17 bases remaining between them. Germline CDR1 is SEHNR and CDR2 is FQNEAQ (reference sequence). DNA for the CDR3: TGTGCCAGCAGCCCACCGGACGTGCCGCGCTACGAGCAGTACTTC. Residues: CASSPPDVPRYEQYF.

The DNA for the CDR3 is TGTGCCAGCAGTCCGAGCGGGAGGGCCGTCGAGCAGTACGTC. It translates to CASSPSGRAVEQYV. The chain employs TRBV28 and TRBJ2-7, with 10 positions matching TRBD2. The CDR3 runs 14 residues. The germline V gene encodes CDR1 MDHEN and CDR2 SYDVKM. V dropped 5 bases and J dropped 6; count of bases not matched to a gene: 7.

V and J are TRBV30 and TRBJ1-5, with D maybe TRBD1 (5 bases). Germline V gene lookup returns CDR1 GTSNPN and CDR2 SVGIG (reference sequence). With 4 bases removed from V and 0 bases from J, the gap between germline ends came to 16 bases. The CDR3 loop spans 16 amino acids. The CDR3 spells CAWKDSFYNSNQPQHF. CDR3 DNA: TGTGCCTGGAAAGACAGCTTCTATAATAGCAATCAGCCCCAGCATTTT.

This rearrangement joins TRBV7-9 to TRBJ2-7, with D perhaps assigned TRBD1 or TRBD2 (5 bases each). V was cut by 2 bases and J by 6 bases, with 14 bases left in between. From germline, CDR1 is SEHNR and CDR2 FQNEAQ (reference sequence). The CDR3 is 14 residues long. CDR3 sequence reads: CASSLTGAGGEQYV. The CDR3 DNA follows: TGTGCCAGCAGCTTAACCGGGGCAGGAGGCGAGCAGTACGTC.

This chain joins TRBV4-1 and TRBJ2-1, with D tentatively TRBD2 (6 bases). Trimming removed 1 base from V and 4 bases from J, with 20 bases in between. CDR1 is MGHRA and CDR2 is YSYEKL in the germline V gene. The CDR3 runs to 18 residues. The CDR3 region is CASSQGEEHPGVYNEQFF. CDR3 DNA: TGCGCCAGCAGCCAAGGGGAGGAGCACCCGGGGGTATACAATGAGCAGTTCTTC.

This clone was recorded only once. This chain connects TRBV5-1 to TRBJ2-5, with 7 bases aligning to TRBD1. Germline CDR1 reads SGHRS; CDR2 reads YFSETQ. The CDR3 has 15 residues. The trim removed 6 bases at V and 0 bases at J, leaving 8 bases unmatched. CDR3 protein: CASIRDSFYQETQYF. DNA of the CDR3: TGCGCCAGCATCCGGGACAGTTTTTACCAAGAGACCCAGTACTTC.

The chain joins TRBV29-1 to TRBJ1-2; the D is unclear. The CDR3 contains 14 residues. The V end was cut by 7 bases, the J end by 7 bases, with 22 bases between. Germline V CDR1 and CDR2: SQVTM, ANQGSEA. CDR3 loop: CSASGGLPRRGYTF. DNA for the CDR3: TGCAGCGCCTCAGGTGGGCTTCCGCGGCGTGGCTACACCTTC.

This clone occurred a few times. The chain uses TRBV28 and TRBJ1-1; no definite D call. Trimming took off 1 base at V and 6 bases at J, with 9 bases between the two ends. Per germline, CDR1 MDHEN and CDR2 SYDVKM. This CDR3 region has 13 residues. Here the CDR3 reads CASSLLPVAEAFF. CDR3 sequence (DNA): TGTGCCAGCAGTTTATTGCCTGTGGCTGAAGCTTTCTTT.

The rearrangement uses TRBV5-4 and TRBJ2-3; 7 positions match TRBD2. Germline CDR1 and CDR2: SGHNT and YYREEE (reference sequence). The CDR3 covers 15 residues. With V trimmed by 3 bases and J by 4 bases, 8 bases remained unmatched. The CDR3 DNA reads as TGTGCCAGCAGCTCCGATGCTAGCGGCCCAGATACGCAGTATTTT. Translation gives CASSSDASGPDTQYF.

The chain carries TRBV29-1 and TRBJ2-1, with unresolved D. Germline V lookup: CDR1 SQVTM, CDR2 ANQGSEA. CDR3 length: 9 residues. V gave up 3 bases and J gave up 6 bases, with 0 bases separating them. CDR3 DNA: TGCAGCGTTGACAATGAGCAGTTCTTC. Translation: CSVDNEQFF.

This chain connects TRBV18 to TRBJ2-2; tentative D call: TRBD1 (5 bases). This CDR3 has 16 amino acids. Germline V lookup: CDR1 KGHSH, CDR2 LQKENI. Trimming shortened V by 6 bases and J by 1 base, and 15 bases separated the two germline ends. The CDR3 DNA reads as TGTGCCAGCTCTACCGCTGGGGCAGAGAACACCGGGGAGCTGTTTTTT. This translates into CASSTAGAENTGELFF.

The DNA of the CDR3 is TGTGCCAGCAGCGTAGCGGCGCAGGGGGATGGCTACACCTTC. Amino acid sequence: CASSVAAQGDGYTF. The chain employs TRBV9 and TRBJ1-2; 7 positions agree with TRBD1. The CDR3 has 14 amino acids. With V trimmed by 0 bases and J by 6 bases, 5 bases remained unmatched. CDR1 and CDR2 from the germline V gene are SGDLS and YYNGEE.

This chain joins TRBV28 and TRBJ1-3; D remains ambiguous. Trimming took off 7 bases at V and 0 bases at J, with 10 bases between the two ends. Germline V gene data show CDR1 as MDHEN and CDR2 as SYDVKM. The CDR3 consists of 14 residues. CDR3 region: CASTVFSSGNTIYF. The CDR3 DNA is TGTGCCAGCACAGTTTTTAGCTCTGGAAACACCATATATTTT.

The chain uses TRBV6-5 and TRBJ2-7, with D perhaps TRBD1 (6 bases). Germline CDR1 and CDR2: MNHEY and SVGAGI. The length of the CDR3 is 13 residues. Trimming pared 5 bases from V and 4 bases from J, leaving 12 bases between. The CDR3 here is CASSARGGYEQYV. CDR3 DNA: TGTGCCAGCAGTGCCCGAGGGGGATACGAGCAGTACGTC.

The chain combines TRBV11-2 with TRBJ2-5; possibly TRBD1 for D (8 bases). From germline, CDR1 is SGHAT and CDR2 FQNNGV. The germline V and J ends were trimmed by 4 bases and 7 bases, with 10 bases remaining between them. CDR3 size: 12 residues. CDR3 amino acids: CASSYRGGTQYF. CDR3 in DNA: TGTGCCAGCAGCTACAGGGGGGGGACCCAGTACTTC.

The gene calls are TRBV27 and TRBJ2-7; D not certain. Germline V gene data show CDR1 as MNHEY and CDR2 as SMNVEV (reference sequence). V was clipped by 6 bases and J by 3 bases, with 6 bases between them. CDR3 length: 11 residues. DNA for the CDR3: TGTGCCAGCAGGGACCGCTACGAGCAGTACTTC. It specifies CASRDRYEQYF.

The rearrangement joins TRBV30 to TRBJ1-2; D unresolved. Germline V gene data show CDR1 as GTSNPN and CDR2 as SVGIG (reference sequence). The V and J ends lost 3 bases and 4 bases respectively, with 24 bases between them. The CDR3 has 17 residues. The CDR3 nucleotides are TGTGCCTGGAGCGGTATTAGCGGACCCAGGCGGACCTATGGCTACACCTTC. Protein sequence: CAWSGISGPRRTYGYTF.

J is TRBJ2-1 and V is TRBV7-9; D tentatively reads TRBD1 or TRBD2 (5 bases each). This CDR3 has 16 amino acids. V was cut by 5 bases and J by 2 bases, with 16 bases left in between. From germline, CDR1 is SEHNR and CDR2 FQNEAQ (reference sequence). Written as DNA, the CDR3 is TGTGCCAGCAGCAAAGAGGGAGCGGACACCTACAATGAGCAGTTCTTC. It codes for CASSKEGADTYNEQFF.